One sample yielded the 9 T cell receptor beta chains listed below, sequenced in a study of blood T cell repertoires in COVID-19. Profiling relied on immunoSEQ multiplex PCR, and the TCRdb table lists in-frame clones only, not all of them. This sample has some 250,000 clones; 80% to 85% occur once, and the top ten carry around an eighth. Sequencing used peripheral blood. These receptors were taken from a woman in her fifties or sixties with active or convalescent COVID-19.

The chain combines TRBV5-1 with TRBJ1-1, with a tentative D call TRBD1 (5 bases). The CDR3 extends over 15 amino acids. The V gene lost 0 bases and the J gene lost 0 bases, with 9 bases spanning the gap. In germline, CDR1 is SGHRS, CDR2 YFSETQ. CDR3 DNA sequence: TGCGCCAGCAGCTTGGGTGAAGGGGTGAACACTGAAGCTTTCTTT. Amino acid sequence: CASSLGEGVNTEAFF.

The chain employs TRBV6-6 and TRBJ2-6, with 11 positions matching TRBD1. The junction had 7 bases not matched to a gene; V was cut back by 5 bases and J by 4 bases. Looked up from germline, CDR1 is MNHNY and CDR2 is SVGAGI (reference sequence). The CDR3 loop spans 17 amino acids. CDR3 sequence (DNA): TGTGCCAGCAGTCGCGGACAGGGGGCGAGCGGGGCCAACGTCCTGACTTTC. Protein sequence: CASSRGQGASGANVLTF.

CDR3 region: CATRAGEGTEAFF. The CDR3 DNA follows: TGTGCCACCAGGGCAGGGGAGGGCACTGAAGCTTTCTTT. The V call is TRBV24-1, the J call TRBJ1-1; TRBD1 is a possible D gene (6 bases). The V gene's germline CDR1 is KGHDR and CDR2 SFDVKD. The CDR3 has 13 amino acids. With 7 bases removed from V and 4 bases from J, the gap between germline ends came to 12 bases.

In regard to this clone: Other DNA sequences of this sample code for an identical CDR3. The genes are TRBV18 and TRBJ2-3, with 8 bases matching TRBD1. Germline assignment: CDR1 KGHSH and CDR2 LQKENI. The CDR3 runs to 16 residues. The J segment lost 2 bases and the V segment lost 0 bases, leaving 4 bases of the junction unmatched. Written as DNA, the CDR3 is TGTGCCAGCTCACCACCGTCAGGGGGCCTCACAGATACGCAGTATTTT. Translating it yields CASSPPSGGLTDTQYF.

Worth noting for this clone: Germline is not matched at one junction end, which may reflect a read error. The gene calls are TRBV7-7 and TRBJ2-5, with TRBD2 identical over 16 bases. The CDR3 contains 17 residues. Germline CDR1 and CDR2: SSHAT and FNYEAQ (reference sequence). The CDR3 reads CASSLGTSGGAGETQYF. The DNA of the CDR3 is TGTGCTAGCAGCTTAGGGACTAGCGGGGGGGCCGGGGAGACCCAGTACTTC.

The chain uses TRBV6-5 and TRBJ2-1; perhaps TRBD2 as D (6 bases). The CDR3 contains 13 residues. V shed 8 bases and J shed 5 bases, with 13 bases lying between them. Germline V gene data show CDR1 as MNHEY and CDR2 as SVGAGI. The CDR3 is CASEGWEDNEQFF. CDR3 in DNA: TGTGCCAGCGAGGGGTGGGAGGACAATGAGCAGTTCTTC.

This clone occurred many times. In DNA, the CDR3 is TGTGCCATCGGACAGGGGGCGAGCACAGAGCCCCAGCATTTT. Amino acids: CAIGQGASTEPQHF. The chain has TRBV7-9 and TRBJ1-5; TRBD1 aligns across 11 bases. The germline gives CDR1 SEHNR, CDR2 FQNEAQ (reference sequence). The V gene end was trimmed by 10 bases and the J gene end by 8 bases; junction bases not matched to a gene: 10. There are 14 residues in the CDR3.

The V gene is TRBV5-5, the J gene TRBJ2-7; TRBD1 matches 8 bases. The V gene's germline CDR1 is SGHKS and CDR2 YYEKEE (reference sequence). V lost 4 bases, J lost 6 bases, and 3 bases stayed unmatched. The CDR3 consists of 12 residues. The CDR3 region has the DNA TGTGCCAGCAGCCGGACAGGGAGCGAGCAGTACTTC. Translation: CASSRTGSEQYF.

This clone was seen only a few times. The chain has TRBV11-3 and TRBJ2-1; perhaps TRBD2 as D (6 bases). Trimming shortened V by 5 bases and J by 6 bases, and 17 bases separated the two germline ends. The germline V gene encodes CDR1 SGHNT and CDR2 YENEEA. The CDR3 is 15 residues long. The CDR3 sequence: CASSDRPEGSNEQFF. In nucleotides, the CDR3 is TGTGCCAGCAGCGATCGGCCGGAGGGGTCCAATGAGCAGTTCTTC.